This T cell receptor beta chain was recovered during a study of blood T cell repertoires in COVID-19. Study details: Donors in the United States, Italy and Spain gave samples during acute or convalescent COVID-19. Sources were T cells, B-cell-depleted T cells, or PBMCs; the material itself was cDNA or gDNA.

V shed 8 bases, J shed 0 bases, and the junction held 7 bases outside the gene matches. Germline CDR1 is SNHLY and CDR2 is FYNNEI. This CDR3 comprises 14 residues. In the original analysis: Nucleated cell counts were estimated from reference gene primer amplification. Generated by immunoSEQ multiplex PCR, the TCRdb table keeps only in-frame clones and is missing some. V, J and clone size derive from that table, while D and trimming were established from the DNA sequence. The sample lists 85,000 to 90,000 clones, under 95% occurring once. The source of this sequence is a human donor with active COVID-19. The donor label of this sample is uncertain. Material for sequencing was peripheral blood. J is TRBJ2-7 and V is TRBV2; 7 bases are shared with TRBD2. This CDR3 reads CASLPGGLSYEQYF. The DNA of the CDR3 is TGTGCCAGCTTACCGGGGGGACTCTCCTACGAGCAGTACTTC.